This TCR beta chain was captured by sequencing in a study of cytomegalovirus exposure and HLA in healthy donors. Study findings and constraints: Likely technical artifact: a cluster of highly shared sequence variants.

Only one count was recorded for this clone. Antigen specificity is unknown. The PCR made use of 60 Vbeta and 13 Jbeta primers. The protocol was immunoSEQ multiplex PCR, while the TCRdb copy is restricted to in-frame clones and leaves out a portion. The sample includes fewer than 200,000 clones, 65% to 85% of them seen just once. The CDR3 totals 17 residues. Sequenced sample: PBMCs. This sequence joins TRBV21-1 and TRBJ2-7; TRBD2, the D gene given by the table, was not confirmed from the DNA. TRBV21-1 is tagged as a pseudogene. This receptor was taken from a woman between 18 and 30 years old in good health and CMV-seronegative. CDR3 sequence reads: CASSDYLKTSGAYEQYF. CDR3 nucleotides: TGTGCCAGCAGCGACTATCTGAAGACTAGCGGGGCCTACGAGCAGTACTTC.